These 2 T cell receptor beta chains came from one sample sequenced in a study of graft-versus-host responses after intestinal transplantation. There were around 200,000 CFSE-labeled responder cells plated together with around 200,000 irradiated, violet-dye-labeled stimulator cells. Sequencing used immunoSEQ multiplex PCR; TCRdb keeps in-frame clones, though not all of them. This sample has 13,000 or so clones; roughly 37% occur once, and the top ten carry roughly 3.2%. Sample: alloreactive CD8+ T cells from a mixed lymphocyte reaction culture, taken before intestinal transplant. Subset: CFSE-low proliferating T cells sorted from approximately 6-day pre-transplant mixed lymphocyte reaction (GvH or HvG direction). The receptors shown here come from a human patient who received an intestinal transplant.

This rearrangement joins TRBV7-9 to TRBJ2-7; D possibly corresponds to TRBD2 (5 bases). This CDR3 has 11 amino acids. Trimming took off 4 bases at V and 7 bases at J, with 8 bases between the two ends. Per germline, CDR1 SEHNR and CDR2 FQNEAQ (reference sequence). The CDR3 sequence: CASSSGMEQYF. In DNA form, the CDR3 reads TGTGCCAGCAGCTCCGGGATGGAGCAGTACTTC. The full variable domain, with the rest looked up from reference TRBV7-9 and TRBJ2-7, is DTGVSQNPRHKITKRGQNVTFRCDPISEHNRLYWYRQTLGQGPEFLTYFQNEAQLEKSRLLSDRFSAERPKGSFSTLEIQRTEQGDSAMYLCASSSGMEQYFGPGTRLTVT.

Of note for this clone: One junction end does not reproduce the germline sequence, and a read error may be involved. The V gene is TRBV5-6, the J gene TRBJ2-7, with D possibly being TRBD1 or TRBD2 (5 bases each). There are 14 residues in the CDR3. Germline V gene sequence: CDR1 SGHDT, CDR2 YYEEEE. The CDR3 loop is CASSQVRGVGEQYF. Here the CDR3 DNA reads TGCGCCAGCAGCCAAGTGAGAGGGGTGGGCGAGCAGTACTTC.